These 16 T cell receptor beta chains were sequenced from one sample in a study of blood T cell repertoires in COVID-19. Using immunoSEQ multiplex PCR, the repertoire was profiled, and TCRdb retains in-frame clones only, with some absent. The profile shows approximately 190,000 clones, 70% to 90% of them singletons. The sequenced sample consisted of peripheral blood. The receptors originated from a woman in her seventies with active or convalescent COVID-19.

Only a few counts were recorded for this clone. The chain couples TRBV2 to TRBJ2-2; D call uncertain. The CDR3 is 13 amino acids. Trimming took 4 bases from V and 4 from J, leaving 7 bases between them. Germline V gives CDR1 SNHLY, CDR2 FYNNEI. CDR3 region: CASSVRPTGELFF. For the CDR3, the DNA is TGTGCCAGCAGTGTGAGGCCCACCGGGGAGCTGTTTTTT.

The rearrangement joins TRBV3-1 (or the pseudogene TRBV3-2) to TRBJ2-3; no clear D. From germline, CDR1 is LGHDT and CDR2 YNNKEL (reference sequence). This CDR3 contains 13 residues. Trimming took 1 base from V and 5 from J, leaving 7 bases between them. DNA for the CDR3: TGTGCCAGCAGCCAAGGAGCTAGAGATACGCAGTATTTT. As protein: CASSQGARDTQYF.

This clone was recorded a few times. The chain has TRBV7-2 and TRBJ2-5; 9 positions agree with TRBD2. The CDR3 sequence is 15 residues long. Looked up from germline, CDR1 is SGHTA and CDR2 is FQGNSA. V lost 3 bases, J lost 4 bases, and 6 bases stayed unmatched. CDR3 DNA: TGTGCCAGCAGCTTCCGTGGCGGGAGGGGAGAGACCCAGTACTTC. It is translated as CASSFRGGRGETQYF.

Turning to this clone: A much larger clonotype is one base distant, so this may be a read error. The chain is built from TRBV5-4 and TRBJ1-1; 9 bases map to TRBD1. Germline lookup yields CDR1 SGHNT and CDR2 YYREEE (reference sequence). This CDR3 region has 13 residues. V shed 3 bases, J shed 3 bases, and the junction held 0 bases outside the gene matches. CDR3 in amino acids: CASSWTGDTEAFF. DNA for the CDR3: TGTGCCAGCAGCTGGACAGGGGACACTGAAGCTTTCTTT.

This clone was detected only a few times. The genes are TRBV12-3 or TRBV12-4 and TRBJ2-7; 7 bases line up with TRBD1. The ends lost 4 bases at V and 3 bases at J; junction bases unmatched: 3. The CDR3 totals 13 residues. CDR3 amino acids: CASSSGTDYEQYF. CDR3 nucleotide sequence: TGTGCCAGCAGTTCCGGGACAGACTACGAGCAGTACTTC.

J is TRBJ1-6 and V is TRBV2; possibly TRBD1 for D (6 bases). The CDR3 runs to 14 residues. Per the germline V gene, CDR1 is SNHLY and CDR2 is FYNNEI. Deletions cut 6 bases from V and 9 bases from J, with 15 bases between. The CDR3 is CASRETGSSSPLHF. The DNA for the CDR3 is TGTGCCAGCAGAGAAACAGGGTCCAGTTCACCCCTCCACTTT.

The V gene is TRBV6-4, the J gene TRBJ2-3; maybe TRBD1 (6 bases). V was clipped by 0 bases and J by 0 bases, with 10 bases between them. The CDR3 is 16 residues long. Germline V CDR1 and CDR2: MRHNA, SNTAGT. The CDR3 is CASSDSGQPSTDTQYF. The CDR3 DNA is TGTGCCAGCAGTGACTCCGGACAGCCTAGCACAGATACGCAGTATTTT.

V gene TRBV24-1 combines with J gene TRBJ1-2, with a tentative D call TRBD1 (6 bases). Germline CDR1 and CDR2: KGHDR and SFDVKD. Trimming left V 7 bases short and J 3 bases short, with 17 bases between. The CDR3 contains 15 residues. CDR3 bases: TGTGCCACCAGAAGTCCGCGGACAGATGACTATGGCTACACCTTC. It is translated as CATRSPRTDDYGYTF.

V gene TRBV5-1 combines with J gene TRBJ1-1; no clear D gene. Deletions cut 4 bases from V and 1 base from J, with 8 bases between. Looked up from germline, CDR1 is SGHRS and CDR2 is YFSETQ. The CDR3 contains 13 residues. The CDR3 DNA reads TGCGCCAGCAGCACAGTGAGGAACACTGAAGCTTTCTTT. Translated, it gives CASSTVRNTEAFF.

The chain joins TRBV9 to TRBJ2-4; TRBD2 aligns across 8 bases. V was clipped by 4 bases and J by 3 bases; unmatched bases: 15. This CDR3 region has 18 residues. Per the germline V gene, CDR1 is SGDLS and CDR2 is YYNGEE. The CDR3 coding sequence is TGTGCCAGCAGCTCCCCCCGGGAGGGCGGGAAGGGCAAAAACATTCAGTACTTC. Translation gives CASSSPREGGKGKNIQYF.

The DNA for the CDR3 is TGTGCCAGCAGCTTGGCCGGGACAGGGCCGGCATCACCCCTCCACTTT. The encoded protein is CASSLAGTGPASPLHF. The chain links TRBV5-4 to TRBJ1-6; 9 bases agree with TRBD1. Per the germline V gene, CDR1 is SGHNT and CDR2 is YYREEE (reference sequence). This CDR3 contains 16 residues. The junction had 8 bases not matched to a gene; V was cut back by 0 bases and J by 10 bases.

The V call is TRBV5-1, the J call TRBJ2-7; TRBD2 is a possible D gene (6 bases). The V gene's germline CDR1 is SGHRS and CDR2 YFSETQ. Trimming shortened V by 4 bases and J by 2 bases, and 13 bases separated the two germline ends. CDR3 size: 14 residues. The CDR3: CASSPRGGTYEQYF. As DNA, the CDR3 is TGCGCCAGCAGCCCCCGGGGAGGAACCTACGAGCAGTACTTC.

The genes are TRBV20-1 and TRBJ2-7; 7 bases line up with TRBD1. There are 11 residues in the CDR3. The germline gives CDR1 DFQATT, CDR2 SNEGSKA (reference sequence). J lost 6 bases, V lost 6 bases, and 5 bases had no gene match. The CDR3 nucleotides read TGCAGTGCACACGACAGGGTCGAGCAGTACTTC. It translates to CSAHDRVEQYF.

The chain couples TRBV6-2 or TRBV6-3 to TRBJ1-5, with 10 bases that match TRBD1. CDR3 length: 14 amino acids. Germline assignment: CDR1 MNHEY and CDR2 SVGEGT. V was clipped by 5 bases and J by 4 bases; unmatched bases: 2. CDR3 nucleotide sequence: TGTGCCAGCAGTAGGGACAGGGGTAATCAGCCCCAGCATTTT. Encoded protein: CASSRDRGNQPQHF.

The chain has TRBV5-1 and TRBJ2-1, with D perhaps TRBD2 (5 bases). V lost 4 bases, J lost 3 bases, and 17 bases lay in between. CDR3 length equals 16 residues. The germline V gene encodes CDR1 SGHRS and CDR2 YFSETQ. CDR3 amino acids: CASSPGLPELYNEQFF. As DNA, the CDR3 is TGCGCCAGCAGCCCCGGACTCCCTGAGCTCTACAATGAGCAGTTCTTC.

The chain employs TRBV19 and TRBJ2-1, with TRBD2 matching 7 bases. The CDR3 consists of 14 residues. V gave up 4 bases and J gave up 8 bases; unmatched junction bases: 8. Germline CDR1 is LNHDA and CDR2 is SQIVND (reference sequence). The CDR3 region is CASSSGRGTDEQFF. In DNA form, the CDR3 reads TGTGCCAGTAGTAGCGGGAGAGGTACGGATGAGCAGTTCTTC.